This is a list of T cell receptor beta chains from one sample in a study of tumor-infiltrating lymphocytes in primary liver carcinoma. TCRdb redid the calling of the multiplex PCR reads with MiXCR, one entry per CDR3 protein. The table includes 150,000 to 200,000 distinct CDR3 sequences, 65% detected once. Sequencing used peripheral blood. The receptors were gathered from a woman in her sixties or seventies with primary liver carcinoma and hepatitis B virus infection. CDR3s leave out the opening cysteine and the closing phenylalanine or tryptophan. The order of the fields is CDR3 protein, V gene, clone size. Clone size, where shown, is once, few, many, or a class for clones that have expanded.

cdr3_aa: ASSDGTGKRYNEQF
v_call: TRBV10-1
clone_size: many

cdr3_aa: SAMTGGTEAS
v_call: TRBV29-1
clone_size: .

cdr3_aa: SVEREQGNEQY
v_call: TRBV29-1
clone_size: .

cdr3_aa: AISYSTGGSYEQY
v_call: TRBV6-5
clone_size: .

cdr3_aa: ASSLGGAQRIYGYT
v_call: TRBV12-3/TRBV12-4
clone_size: many

cdr3_aa: ASSGAGLATNEKLF
v_call: TRBV6-1
clone_size: .

cdr3_aa: ATRRGVAATHNEQF
v_call: TRBV6-1
clone_size: many

cdr3_aa: SVGTSGYEQY
v_call: TRBV29-1
clone_size: many

cdr3_aa: ASSYPGQGSSYNSPLH
v_call: TRBV6-2/TRBV6-3
clone_size: many

cdr3_aa: ASSFPTSGRDVKPF
v_call: TRBV5-4
clone_size: .

cdr3_aa: TSGQDSAGYLEQF
v_call: TRBV4-1
clone_size: once

cdr3_aa: ASSPSGQGGVEAF
v_call: TRBV7-6
clone_size: .

cdr3_aa: ASCLDPAGGPSEQY
v_call: TRBV11-2
clone_size: .

cdr3_aa: SVEVDSRNTIY
v_call: TRBV29-1
clone_size: .

cdr3_aa: ASTILALTGELF
v_call: TRBV11-2
clone_size: medium-sized

cdr3_aa: ASSGSPRETQY
v_call: TRBV6-1
clone_size: many

cdr3_aa: ASSFSQVGALTYGYT
v_call: TRBV12-3/TRBV12-4
clone_size: .

cdr3_aa: SVDVGQEAQY
v_call: TRBV29-1
clone_size: .

cdr3_aa: NAYSARSGGSMGVH
v_call: TRBV20-1
clone_size: .

cdr3_aa: ASSSSLRGAGEKLF
v_call: TRBV12-3/TRBV12-4
clone_size: many

cdr3_aa: SVEAGSGVKLF
v_call: TRBV29-1
clone_size: many

cdr3_aa: ASNTGTPATNEKMF
v_call: TRBV11-2
clone_size: .

cdr3_aa: ASSRGTTNEKVF
v_call: TRBV6-5
clone_size: .

cdr3_aa: ASGFGSGLLANTREMF
v_call: TRBV11-2
clone_size: .

cdr3_aa: ASSLDMGNTEAF
v_call: TRBV11-2
clone_size: many

cdr3_aa: ASSFGTGVGTDTQY
v_call: TRBV6-6
clone_size: many

cdr3_aa: ASSLGNRAGKTIY
v_call: TRBV11-2
clone_size: .

cdr3_aa: ASSFHSGNTEAF
v_call: TRBV5-1
clone_size: .

cdr3_aa: ASSELPGTEQY
v_call: TRBV6-1
clone_size: .

cdr3_aa: AWSSLGARGNTIY
v_call: TRBV30
clone_size: .

cdr3_aa: ASTSTGGWWGANVLT
v_call: TRBV28
clone_size: few

cdr3_aa: ASSFAGQPNTEAF
v_call: TRBV7-7
clone_size: many

cdr3_aa: ASSELAGGPGGSYEQY
v_call: TRBV10-2
clone_size: .

cdr3_aa: ASSRRASGASLKY
v_call: TRBV5-8
clone_size: few

cdr3_aa: ASSYGERTSGSERY
v_call: TRBV11-2
clone_size: once

cdr3_aa: ANSPSPPPTAGDEQF
v_call: TRBV11-2
clone_size: few

cdr3_aa: ASSYPRLAGDTGNEQF
v_call: TRBV6-6
clone_size: many

cdr3_aa: ASTDIPLNRDGNQPQH
v_call: TRBV4-1
clone_size: many

cdr3_aa: SVAGTGGTEAF
v_call: TRBV29-1
clone_size: many

cdr3_aa: VSSVSGDGRTQC
v_call: TRBV6-1
clone_size: .

cdr3_aa: ASSHESPSRWVGPGNIQY
v_call: TRBV4-2
clone_size: .